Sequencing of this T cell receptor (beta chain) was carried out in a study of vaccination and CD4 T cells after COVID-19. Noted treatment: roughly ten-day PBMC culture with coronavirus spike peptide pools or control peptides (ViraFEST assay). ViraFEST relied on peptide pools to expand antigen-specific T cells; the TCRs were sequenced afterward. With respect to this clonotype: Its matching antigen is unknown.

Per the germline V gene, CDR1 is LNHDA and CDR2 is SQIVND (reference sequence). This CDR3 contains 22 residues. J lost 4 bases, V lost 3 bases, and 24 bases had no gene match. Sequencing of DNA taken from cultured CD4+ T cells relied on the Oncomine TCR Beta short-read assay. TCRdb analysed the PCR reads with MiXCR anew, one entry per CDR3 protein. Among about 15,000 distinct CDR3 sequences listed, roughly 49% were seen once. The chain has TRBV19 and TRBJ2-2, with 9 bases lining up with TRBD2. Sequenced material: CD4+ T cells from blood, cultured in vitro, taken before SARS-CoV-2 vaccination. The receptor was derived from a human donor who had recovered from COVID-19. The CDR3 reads CASSILRLASSGRSKRTGELFF. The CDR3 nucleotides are TGTGCCAGTAGTATCTTAAGGCTGGCGAGTAGCGGGAGATCGAAACGCACCGGGGAGCTGTTTTTT.